This T cell receptor (beta chain) was identified in a study of blood T cell repertoires in COVID-19. For the study at large: Samples came from the United States, Italy and Spain, spanning acute and convalescent COVID-19.

Clones were sequenced by immunoSEQ multiplex PCR, and TCRdb holds only the in-frame ones, with some missing. The sample includes roughly 91,000 clones, around four fifths of them seen just once. The germline V gene encodes CDR1 LNHDA and CDR2 SQIVND (reference sequence). The CDR3 spans 13 residues. Trimming removed 3 bases from V and 8 bases from J, with 11 bases in between. This clone was detected only a few times. The receptor comes from a man between 65 and 85 years old with acute or convalescent COVID-19. Material: peripheral blood. This rearrangement joins TRBV19 to TRBJ1-5; no definite D call. This CDR3 reads CASSIYTREPQHF. CDR3 nucleotide sequence: TGTGCCAGTAGTATTTACACCCGGGAGCCCCAGCATTTT.